This T cell receptor beta chain is from a study of shared T cell receptors in the human thymus. Clones were sequenced by immunoSEQ multiplex PCR, and TCRdb holds only the in-frame ones, with some missing. The sample includes hundreds of thousands of clones, more than 75% seen only once; the top ten take more than 0.009%. V was pared by 7 bases and J by 0 bases, with 9 bases between. Germline values: CDR1 LGHNT, CDR2 FRNRAP. The CDR3 loop spans 13 amino acids. The same data also went into a second study, on human thymus T cells.

This receptor was taken from a boy younger than two with a congenital heart defect. V usage is TRBV12-5 and J usage is TRBJ2-5; D is unresolved. The specimen sequenced was thymocytes. CDR3 loop: CASAQVNQETQYF. CDR3 DNA sequence: TGTGCTAGTGCCCAGGTTAACCAAGAGACCCAGTACTTC.